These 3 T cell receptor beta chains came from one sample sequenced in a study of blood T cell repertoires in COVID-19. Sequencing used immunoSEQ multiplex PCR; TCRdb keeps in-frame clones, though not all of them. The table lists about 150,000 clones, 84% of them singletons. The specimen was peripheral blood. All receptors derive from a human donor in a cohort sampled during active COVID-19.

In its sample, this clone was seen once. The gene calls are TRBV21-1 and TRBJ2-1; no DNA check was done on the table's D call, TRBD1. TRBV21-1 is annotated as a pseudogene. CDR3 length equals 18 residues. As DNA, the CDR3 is TGTGCCAGCAGCAAAGCGTTAGGGGCTAAGAGCTCCTACAATGAGCAGTTCTTC. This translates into CASSKALGAKSSYNEQFF.

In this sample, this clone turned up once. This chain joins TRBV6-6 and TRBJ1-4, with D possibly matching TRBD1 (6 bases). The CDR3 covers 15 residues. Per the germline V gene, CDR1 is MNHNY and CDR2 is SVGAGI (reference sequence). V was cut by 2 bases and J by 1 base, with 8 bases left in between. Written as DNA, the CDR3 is TGTGCCAGCAGTTACCAGGGGTTAACTAATGAAAAACTGTTTTTT. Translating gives CASSYQGLTNEKLFF.

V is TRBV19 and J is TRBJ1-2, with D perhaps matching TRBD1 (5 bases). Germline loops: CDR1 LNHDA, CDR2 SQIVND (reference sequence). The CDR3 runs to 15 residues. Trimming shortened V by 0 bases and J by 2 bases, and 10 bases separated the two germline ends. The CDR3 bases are TGTGCCAGTAGTATAGAGGGGACTTCGAACTATGGCTACACCTTC. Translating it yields CASSIEGTSNYGYTF.